The 4 T cell receptor beta chains below were found in one sample sequenced in a study of T cells in Graves' hyperthyroidism and ophthalmopathy. The investigators amplified TCR beta CDR3 regions from RNA transcripts. The HTBI primer set was used in a first-round RT-PCR of the TCR CDR3. MiXCR was run by TCRdb on the multiplex PCR reads, yielding one entry per CDR3 protein. Among about 300,000 distinct CDR3 sequences listed, roughly 15% were seen once. Material: blood. Receptors were obtained from a young man with Graves' hyperthyroidism.

This clonotype was seen at least ten times. The junction shows a germline mismatch at one end, possibly a read error. The chain joins TRBV18 to TRBJ2-6, with TRBD1 matching over 7 bases. CDR1 KGHSH and CDR2 LQKENI come from the germline V gene. This CDR3 spans 13 amino acids. Here the CDR3 reads CASSFSPGQEPAF. In DNA, the CDR3 is TGTGCCAGCTCGTTCTCCCCCGGACAGGAGCCGGCTTTC.

J is TRBJ2-6 and V is TRBV7-9; D gene uncertain. V was trimmed by 1 base and J by 0 bases, leaving 25 bases between them. Germline loops: CDR1 SEHNR, CDR2 FQNEAQ (reference sequence). The CDR3 is 22 residues long. CDR3 in DNA: TGTGCCAGCAGCTTAGTATGGCAGGTTACCCAAGCAACTCCCTCTGGGGCCAACGTCCTGACTTTC. Translating gives CASSLVWQVTQATPSGANVLTF.

This clonotype has at least ten counts. The rearrangement uses TRBV13 and TRBJ2-3; unclear D gene. This CDR3 has 12 residues. Between the trimmed V and J ends, which lost 4 bases and 6 bases, there was a span of 8 bases. Looked up from germline, CDR1 is PRHDT and CDR2 is FYEKMQ (reference sequence). The CDR3 here is CASSSALDTQYF. The CDR3 DNA sequence: TGTGCCAGCAGCTCAGCTTTGGATACGCAGTATTTT.

This clonotype was picked up many times. The rearrangement links TRBV28 to TRBJ1-2; D gene ambiguous. This CDR3 has 14 amino acids. Germline lookup yields CDR1 MDHEN and CDR2 SYDVKM. V dropped 2 bases and J dropped 8 bases, with 15 bases sitting between them. CDR3 coding DNA: TGTGCCAGCAGTTTACCACAACTTACCGGCGGCTACACCTTC. It is translated as CASSLPQLTGGYTF.